These T cell receptor beta chains were read from a single sample in a study of cytomegalovirus exposure and HLA in healthy donors. Sequencing was performed with immunoSEQ multiplex PCR; in TCRdb, only in-frame clones are kept and a portion is missing. The table records roughly 50,000 clones, 89% of them present only once. Sample: PBMCs. These receptor sequences come from a woman younger than 35 in good health and CMV-seropositive. The CDR3 runs from the conserved cysteine through the conserved F or W. The order of the fields is CDR3 length, D gene, V gene, clone size, J gene, CDR3 DNA, CDR3 protein. D genes are given only for firm matches. Only some rows state a clone size, as once, few, many or a class for expanded clones.

length: 18; D: -; V: TRBV10-1; size: once; J: TRBJ1-1; DNA: TGCGCCAGCAGTCAAAAACGTCGCGCCGGCCTGGAGTACACTGAAGCTTTCTTT; CDR3: CASSQKRRAGLEYTEAFF
length: 16; D: TRBD2; V: TRBV6-4; size: -; J: TRBJ2-1; DNA: TGTGCCAGCAGTGACCGTAGGACTAGCGGGGCCCATGAGCAGTTCTTC; CDR3: CASSDRRTSGAHEQFF
length: 16; D: TRBD1; V: TRBV13; size: once; J: TRBJ1-1; DNA: TGTGCCAGCAGCCTCGGCTATCCAGGGGGAGATACTGAAGCTTTCTTT; CDR3: CASSLGYPGGDTEAFF
length: 15; D: TRBD1; V: TRBV6-6; size: -; J: TRBJ2-4; DNA: TGTGCCAGCAGTTCGGGGGGGGGACAGGGGAACATTCAGTACTTC; CDR3: CASSSGGGQGNIQYF
length: 16; D: TRBD1; V: TRBV9; size: -; J: TRBJ2-3; DNA: TGTGCCAGCAGCGTAGTAGGGGGCGCCTCCACAGATACGCAGTATTTT; CDR3: CASSVVGGASTDTQYF
length: 14; D: -; V: TRBV5-6; size: -; J: TRBJ1-1; DNA: TGTGCCAGCAGCATTCGACAGAAATACACTGAAGCTTTCTTT; CDR3: CASSIRQKYTEAFF
length: 18; D: TRBD2; V: TRBV4-1; size: once; J: TRBJ2-6; DNA: TGCGCCAGCAGCCGAACCATACTGCGGGGGGCAGGGGCCAACGTCCTGACTTTC; CDR3: CASSRTILRGAGANVLTF
length: 15; D: -; V: TRBV28; size: -; J: TRBJ1-5; DNA: TGTGCCAGCAGTTTAACAGGGTTTAGCAATCAGCCCCAGCATTTT; CDR3: CASSLTGFSNQPQHF
length: 16; D: -; V: TRBV4-2; size: -; J: TRBJ1-1; DNA: TGTGCCAGCATGGGGGGACGGGGGGCTCGTGACACTGAAGCTTTCTTT; CDR3: CASMGGRGARDTEAFF
length: 13; D: -; V: TRBV6-5; size: -; J: TRBJ1-2; DNA: TGTGCCAGCAGTCGGACTGGGAACTATGGCTACACCTTC; CDR3: CASSRTGNYGYTF
length: 16; D: TRBD1; V: TRBV27; size: -; J: TRBJ1-5; DNA: TGTGCCAGCAGTCCACAGGGGGCGCGAAGCAATCAGCCCCAGCATTTT; CDR3: CASSPQGARSNQPQHF
length: 15; D: -; V: TRBV5-1; size: -; J: TRBJ1-5; DNA: TGCGCCAGCAGCTTGGAAGGGGTGAGCAATCAGCCCCAGCATTTT; CDR3: CASSLEGVSNQPQHF
length: 14; D: -; V: TRBV30; size: -; J: TRBJ1-3; DNA: TGTGCCTGGAGTTTACACGCAGGGGGAAACACCATATATTTT; CDR3: CAWSLHAGGNTIYF
length: 15; D: -; V: TRBV12-5; size: -; J: TRBJ2-5; DNA: TGTGCTAGTGGTTTCGCTGGCGTTGAGGGAGAGACCCAGTACTTC; CDR3: CASGFAGVEGETQYF
length: 13; D: TRBD1; V: TRBV28; size: -; J: TRBJ2-1; DNA: TGTGCCAGCAGTTGGACAGGGGGCGTATTACAGTTCTTC; CDR3: CASSWTGGVLQFF
length: 18; D: TRBD1; V: TRBV28; size: -; J: TRBJ1-6; DNA: TGTGCCAGCGCAGAGACCGGGACAGGCGTCTCCTATAATTCACCCCTCCACTTT; CDR3: CASAETGTGVSYNSPLHF
length: 13; D: -; V: TRBV28; size: -; J: TRBJ1-2; DNA: TGTGCCAGCAGCTCGACAGGATCGCCAGGCTACACCTTC; CDR3: CASSSTGSPGYTF
length: 16; D: TRBD1; V: TRBV7-2; size: few; J: TRBJ1-2; DNA: TGTGCCAGCAGCGTAGGAGGTTTAGGGGGCAGCTATGGCTACACCTTC; CDR3: CASSVGGLGGSYGYTF
length: 13; D: -; V: TRBV30; size: -; J: TRBJ1-6; DNA: TGTGCCTGTCTGGGGGGGATTGGGTCACCCCTCCACTTT; CDR3: CACLGGIGSPLHF
length: 13; D: -; V: TRBV5-1; size: -; J: TRBJ2-1; DNA: TGCGCCAGCAGTTTCCGGGGGTCGGATGAGCAGTTCTTC; CDR3: CASSFRGSDEQFF
length: 16; D: TRBD1; V: TRBV18; size: -; J: TRBJ1-6; DNA: TGTGCCAGCTCAAACCGGGACAGGGGGCTTGGTTCACCCCTCCACTTT; CDR3: CASSNRDRGLGSPLHF
length: 15; D: -; V: TRBV19; size: -; J: TRBJ1-5; DNA: TGTGCCAGTAGTATAGGGGGACTGCGGAATCAGCCCCAGCATTTT; CDR3: CASSIGGLRNQPQHF
length: 12; D: -; V: TRBV2; size: -; J: TRBJ1-4; DNA: TGTGCCAGCAGTGTCTCCGAGAGGCGGGTTGATTTT; CDR3: CASSVSERRVDF
length: 15; D: -; V: TRBV9; size: once; J: TRBJ1-5; DNA: TGTGCCAGCAGCGTATCAGGATATAGCAATCAGCCCCAGCATTTT; CDR3: CASSVSGYSNQPQHF
length: 18; D: -; V: TRBV11-2; size: once; J: TRBJ1-2; DNA: TGTGCCAGCAGCGTAGAGGTGGACGGGGGGCCCACTAACTATGGCTACACCTTC; CDR3: CASSVEVDGGPTNYGYTF
length: 13; D: TRBD2; V: TRBV5-6; size: -; J: TRBJ2-7; DNA: TGTGCCAGCAGCTACGGCGGGGGCTACGAGCAGTACTTC; CDR3: CASSYGGGYEQYF
length: 14; D: TRBD1; V: TRBV6-5; size: -; J: TRBJ1-2; DNA: TGTGCCAGCACCAAAGGGACAGGAGATTATGGCTACACCTTC; CDR3: CASTKGTGDYGYTF
length: 17; D: TRBD1; V: TRBV10-1; size: -; J: TRBJ1-1; DNA: TGCGCCAGCAGTGAAGGGGGCGCAGGGACAAGGAACACTGAAGCTTTCTTT; CDR3: CASSEGGAGTRNTEAFF
length: 14; D: -; V: TRBV9; size: -; J: TRBJ2-3; DNA: TGTGCCAGCAGCAAAGATCAGGGTACAGATACGCAGTATTTT; CDR3: CASSKDQGTDTQYF
length: 16; D: TRBD1; V: TRBV30; size: -; J: TRBJ2-3; DNA: TGTGCCTGGAGTGTTGGGGGGACAGGGGAGCGAGATACGCAGTATTTT; CDR3: CAWSVGGTGERDTQYF
length: 16; D: -; V: TRBV2; size: -; J: TRBJ1-3; DNA: TGTGCCAGCAGTGAAAACAGAGCCCTCTCTGGAAACACCATATATTTT; CDR3: CASSENRALSGNTIYF
length: 18; D: TRBD1; V: TRBV4-1; size: -; J: TRBJ1-3; DNA: TGCGCCAGCAGCCAAGATGCCGGGACAGGGTATTCTGGAAACACCATATATTTT; CDR3: CASSQDAGTGYSGNTIYF
length: 16; D: -; V: TRBV7-2; size: once; J: TRBJ2-4; DNA: TGTGCCAGCAGCGCCGACAGAAACCAAGCCAAAAACATTCAGTACTTC; CDR3: CASSADRNQAKNIQYF
length: 13; D: -; V: TRBV5-1; size: -; J: TRBJ1-1; DNA: TGCGCCAGCCAGGGGACAATGAACACTGAAGCTTTCTTT; CDR3: CASQGTMNTEAFF
length: 13; D: -; V: TRBV18; size: many; J: TRBJ1-5; DNA: TGTGCCAGCTCACGAGGGGGTGGACAGCCCCAGCATTTT; CDR3: CASSRGGGQPQHF
length: 13; D: -; V: TRBV19; size: -; J: TRBJ2-2; DNA: TGTGCCAGTAGTATAGCTGCGGTCGGGGAGCTGTTTTTT; CDR3: CASSIAAVGELFF
length: 13; D: TRBD1; V: TRBV7-9; size: -; J: TRBJ2-7; DNA: TGTGCCAGCAGCCCGGGACAGGTCTACGAGCAGTACTTC; CDR3: CASSPGQVYEQYF
length: 15; D: TRBD1; V: TRBV28; size: -; J: TRBJ1-5; DNA: TGTGCCAGCAGTGCAGACAGGGTGGGGTTACAGCCCCAGCATTTT; CDR3: CASSADRVGLQPQHF
length: 16; D: -; V: TRBV6-4; size: -; J: TRBJ2-2; DNA: TGTGCCAGCAGTGTCCTATTCGGGACAAACACCGGGGAGCTGTTTTTT; CDR3: CASSVLFGTNTGELFF
length: 15; D: -; V: TRBV19; size: -; J: TRBJ1-6; DNA: TGTGCCAGTAGTATAGATCAGGGTGGCAATTCACCCCTCCACTTT; CDR3: CASSIDQGGNSPLHF
length: 15; D: -; V: TRBV6-5; size: -; J: TRBJ1-2; DNA: TGTGCCAGCAGCGGGATGGGGGACACCTTTTATGGCTACACCTTC; CDR3: CASSGMGDTFYGYTF
length: 15; D: -; V: TRBV18; size: -; J: TRBJ1-1; DNA: TGTGCCAGCTCACCCTTCTACCAGGGGAACACTGAAGCTTTCTTT; CDR3: CASSPFYQGNTEAFF
length: 16; D: -; V: TRBV7-9; size: few; J: TRBJ1-1; DNA: TGTGCCGGACAAGCGTGGGGGGAGGTCTTGAACACTGAAGCTTTCTTT; CDR3: CAGQAWGEVLNTEAFF
length: 14; D: TRBD1; V: TRBV28; size: once; J: TRBJ2-7; DNA: TGTGCCAGCAGTTTCCCGACAGGGCCCTACGAGCAGTACTTC; CDR3: CASSFPTGPYEQYF
length: 18; D: TRBD1; V: TRBV7-9; size: -; J: TRBJ2-5; DNA: TGTGCCAGCAGCCAAGGGGGTACCCGGACAGGGCGACAAGAGACCCAGTACTTC; CDR3: CASSQGGTRTGRQETQYF
length: 16; D: -; V: TRBV5-1; size: -; J: TRBJ2-4; DNA: TGCGCCAGCAGCTCGGACACGTCCTTAGCCAAAAACATTCAGTACTTC; CDR3: CASSSDTSLAKNIQYF